One sample yielded the 32 T cell receptor beta chains listed below, sequenced in a study of Tregs in tolerant kidney transplant recipients. Mixed chimerism was transient after nonmyeloablative marrow transplants from related graft donors. Profiled with immunoSEQ multiplex PCR; TCRdb holds only in-frame clones, not every one. The sample lists about 81,000 clones, roughly 90% occurring once. Sequencing was performed on CD4+ T cells from blood (PBMCs), taken 24 months after the transplant. These receptors were obtained from a human patient who received a combined kidney and bone marrow transplant. Some T cells may originate from the graft donor.

The CDR3 reads CASSLWDRGAFF. The CDR3 DNA reads as TGTGCCAGCAGTTTATGGGACAGGGGGGCTTTCTTT. The rearrangement links TRBV28 to TRBJ1-1; TRBD1 aligns across 10 bases. CDR1 MDHEN and CDR2 SYDVKM come from the germline V gene. V lost 0 bases to trimming and J lost 11 bases; unmatched junction nucleotides: 0. The CDR3 has 12 residues.

The sample holds one count of this clone. The J gene is TRBJ2-7, the V gene TRBV7-2; no firm D call. The germline V gene has CDR1 SGHTA and CDR2 FQGNSA. The CDR3 is made up of 11 amino acids. Trimming pared 3 bases from V and 6 bases from J, leaving 6 bases between. The CDR3 spells CASSFNGEQYF. For the CDR3, the DNA is TGTGCCAGCAGCTTTAACGGCGAGCAGTACTTC.

The chain recombines TRBV5-1 with TRBJ2-5, with 10 bases matching TRBD2. Looked up from germline, CDR1 is SGHRS and CDR2 is YFSETQ. The CDR3 is made up of 15 amino acids. Trimming removed 2 bases from V and 4 bases from J; junction bases left unmatched: 5. The CDR3 nucleotides read TGCGCCAGCAGCTTATTACTAGCGGGGAGAGAGACCCAGTACTTC. This encodes CASSLLLAGRETQYF.

The V and J genes are TRBV19 and TRBJ1-5, with TRBD1 as a possible D gene (5 bases). In germline, CDR1 is LNHDA, CDR2 SQIVND (reference sequence). The CDR3 is 14 amino acids. Trimming left V 5 bases short and J 3 bases short, with 11 bases between. The CDR3 sequence: CASSLTANNQPQHF. The DNA for the CDR3 is TGTGCCAGTAGTTTGACAGCAAACAATCAGCCCCAGCATTTT.

J is TRBJ1-2 and V is TRBV18; a weak D match, TRBD1 (6 bases). Per the germline V gene, CDR1 is KGHSH and CDR2 is LQKENI. Trimming stripped 3 bases from V and 10 bases from J, with 18 bases between. The CDR3 sequence is 14 residues long. DNA for the CDR3: TGTGCCAGCTCACCTTTGGACAGCTTCGTGGCCTACACCTTC. Protein product: CASSPLDSFVAYTF. Full variable domain (missing parts from reference TRBV18 and TRBJ1-2): NAGVMQNPRHLVRRRGQEARLRCSPMKGHSHVYWYRQLPEEGLKFMVYLQKENIIDESGMPKERFSAEFPKEGPSILRIQQVVRGDSAAYFCASSPLDSFVAYTFGSGTRLTVV.

This chain joins TRBV18 and TRBJ1-2; 7 bases agree with TRBD1. Germline CDR1 and CDR2: KGHSH and LQKENI. CDR3 length equals 14 residues. V was clipped by 6 bases and J by 6 bases; unmatched bases: 10. The CDR3: CASSSGGFQNGYTF. In DNA form, the CDR3 reads TGTGCCAGCTCGTCAGGGGGTTTTCAGAATGGCTACACCTTC.

This rearrangement joins TRBV6-1 to TRBJ1-2; 8 nucleotides align to TRBD1. Germline V gene sequence: CDR1 MNHNS, CDR2 SASEGT. The junction had 8 bases not matched to a gene; V was cut back by 7 bases and J by 1 base. The length of the CDR3 is 15 residues. The CDR3 nucleotides read TGTGCCAGCACTACAGACAGGGGCCTTAACTATGGCTACACCTTC. This codes for CASTTDRGLNYGYTF.

The chain employs TRBV5-1 and TRBJ1-1; weak D call: TRBD1 (6 bases). The ends were cut back, 4 bases at V and 5 bases at J, with 21 bases in the middle. Germline-derived CDR1 and CDR2 are SGHRS and YFSETQ. This CDR3 has 16 residues. CDR3 in amino acids: CASSPAGGGARTEAFF. The CDR3 DNA follows: TGCGCCAGCAGCCCCGCGGGGGGGGGCGCAAGGACTGAAGCTTTCTTT.

The CDR3 bases are TGTGCCAGCAGTTCGTCAGGGATGGTTCAGCCCCAGCATTTT. Translation: CASSSSGMVQPQHF. The chain couples TRBV27 to TRBJ1-5; TRBD1 might be the D (5 bases). Germline V gene sequence: CDR1 MNHEY, CDR2 SMNVEV (reference sequence). V dropped 4 bases and J dropped 6 bases, with 13 bases sitting between them. This CDR3 contains 14 residues.

V and J are TRBV5-6 and TRBJ2-5; tentative D call: TRBD2 (5 bases). The germline V gene has CDR1 SGHDT and CDR2 YYEEEE. The V end lost 0 bases, the J end lost 5 bases, and 14 bases lay between the germline ends. The CDR3 is 15 residues long. CDR3 loop: CASSLVGQPSETQYF. CDR3 in DNA: TGTGCCAGCAGCTTGGTCGGGCAACCTAGCGAGACCCAGTACTTC.

J is TRBJ1-4 and V is TRBV19, with 8 bases aligning to TRBD1. J was trimmed by 0 bases and V by 8 bases; bases with no gene match: 5. This CDR3 comprises 15 residues. Germline V gene sequence: CDR1 LNHDA, CDR2 SQIVND (reference sequence). The CDR3 DNA follows: TGTGCCAGTCAAAACAGGGGGACAACTAATGAAAAACTGTTTTTT. It is translated as CASQNRGTTNEKLFF.

V is TRBV4-2 and J is TRBJ2-3; 9 bases match TRBD2. CDR3 length: 15 residues. After removal of 4 bases from V and 4 bases from J, the junction contained 6 bases not matched to a gene. Looked up from germline, CDR1 is LGHNA and CDR2 is YNFKEQ. The chain's CDR3 is CASSRSSGISDTQYF. CDR3 nucleotides: TGTGCCAGCAGCCGGTCTAGCGGGATCTCAGATACGCAGTATTTT.

The chain links TRBV5-1 to TRBJ2-2; TRBD2 matches 8 bases. There are 14 residues in the CDR3. Trimming took 5 bases from V and 7 from J; bases not matched to a gene: 7. CDR1 and CDR2 from the germline V gene are SGHRS and YFSETQ. The CDR3 spells CASSPGGQDGELFF. As DNA, the CDR3 is TGCGCCAGCAGTCCGGGGGGGCAGGACGGGGAGCTGTTTTTT. The full variable domain, with the rest looked up from reference TRBV5-1 and TRBJ2-2, is KAGVTQTPRYLIKTRGQQVTLSCSPISGHRSVSWYQQTPGQGLQFLFEYFSETQRNKGNFPGRFSGRQFSNSRSEMNVSTLELGDSALYLCASSPGGQDGELFFGEGSRLTVL.

The chain couples TRBV5-1 to TRBJ2-7; D gene uncertain. The CDR3 extends over 14 amino acids. The V gene's germline CDR1 is SGHRS and CDR2 YFSETQ. The V end lost 1 base, the J end lost 5 bases, and 13 bases lay between the germline ends. The CDR3, as DNA: TGCGCCAGCAGCTTGTTTTGGCCCGCGGACGAGCAGTACTTC. It is translated as CASSLFWPADEQYF.

The rearrangement links TRBV5-1 to TRBJ2-2, with D tentatively TRBD1 (6 bases). CDR1 and CDR2 (germline): SGHRS, YFSETQ. The CDR3 loop spans 14 amino acids. Trimming cost V 4 bases and J 6 bases, with 13 bases left between them. CDR3 DNA sequence: TGCGCCAGCAGCAACGGACAGTTAGCCGGGGAGCTGTTTTTT. This gives the protein CASSNGQLAGELFF. Supplemented by reference TRBV5-1 and TRBJ2-2, the full variable domain reads KAGVTQTPRYLIKTRGQQVTLSCSPISGHRSVSWYQQTPGQGLQFLFEYFSETQRNKGNFPGRFSGRQFSNSRSEMNVSTLELGDSALYLCASSNGQLAGELFFGEGSRLTVL.

This rearrangement joins TRBV18 to TRBJ2-7; D is uncertain. V dropped 2 bases and J dropped 6 bases, with 8 bases sitting between them. Germline V gives CDR1 KGHSH, CDR2 LQKENI. The CDR3 runs to 12 residues. This CDR3 is CASSPATGEQYF. The CDR3, as DNA: TGTGCCAGCTCACCAGCGACTGGCGAGCAGTACTTC.

This clone was observed once. The chain employs TRBV6-5 and TRBJ1-2; no firm D call. Germline CDR1 MNHEY, CDR2 SVGAGI. The ends were cut back, 5 bases at V and 6 bases at J, with 13 bases in the middle. The CDR3 totals 13 residues. CDR3 DNA: TGTGCCAGCAGTCACGGGATGGCCGATGGCTACACCTTC. Amino acid sequence: CASSHGMADGYTF.

This chain uses TRBV29-1 with TRBJ1-4; the D is unclear. Germline V gene lookup returns CDR1 SQVTM and CDR2 ANQGSEA. The CDR3 loop spans 12 amino acids. V shed 4 bases and J shed 3 bases, with 6 bases lying between them. The CDR3 region has the DNA TGCAGCGTTGTGGCCCCTAATGAAAAACTGTTTTTT. Protein sequence: CSVVAPNEKLFF.

The chain combines TRBV6-5 with TRBJ2-3, with 7 bases identical to TRBD1. This CDR3 region has 15 residues. Losses at the gene ends were 0 bases for V and 3 bases for J; bases not matched to a gene: 3. CDR1 is MNHEY and CDR2 is SVGAGI in the germline V gene. CDR3 in amino acids: CASSYSGTETDTQYF. CDR3 DNA sequence: TGTGCCAGCAGTTACTCCGGGACAGAGACAGATACGCAGTATTTT.

The rearrangement links TRBV6-4 to TRBJ1-4, with D uncertain. The CDR3 consists of 13 residues. The germline CDR1 and CDR2 sequences are MRHNA and SNTAGT. Between the trimmed V and J ends, which lost 4 bases and 8 bases, there was a span of 11 bases. CDR3: CASSVDREEKLFF. The CDR3 DNA follows: TGTGCCAGCAGTGTGGACCGGGAGGAAAAACTGTTTTTT.

The chain links TRBV10-3 to TRBJ1-5; possibly TRBD1 for D (5 bases). V shed 3 bases and J shed 1 base, with 16 bases lying between them. The CDR3 consists of 17 residues. Germline CDR1 reads ENHRY; CDR2 reads SYGVKD. The CDR3 DNA is TGTGCCATCAGTGATCCAAGGGAGGGGTTCAGCAATCAGCCCCAGCATTTT. It encodes CAISDPREGFSNQPQHF.

This rearrangement joins TRBV7-8 to TRBJ2-3, with D tentatively TRBD1 (6 bases). V lost 7 bases and J 6 bases, leaving 20 bases between the germline ends. Germline V gene sequence: CDR1 SGHVS, CDR2 FQNEAQ. The CDR3 is 15 amino acids. The CDR3 region has the DNA TGTGCCAGCACAGGACGGGCAGGGGATCGGGATACGCAGTATTTT. This sequence encodes CASTGRAGDRDTQYF.

The chain recombines TRBV10-3 with TRBJ2-6; unclear D gene. CDR1 ENHRY and CDR2 SYGVKD come from the germline V gene. This CDR3 is built from 16 residues. The germline V and J ends were trimmed by 10 bases and 2 bases, with 18 bases remaining between them. DNA for the CDR3: TGTGCCACCGAAACCCCCGGTAGAGCTGGGGCCAACGTCCTGACTTTC. Residues: CATETPGRAGANVLTF.

V gene TRBV19 combines with J gene TRBJ1-1; TRBD1 matches 7 bases. The trim removed 5 bases at V and 4 bases at J, leaving 4 bases unmatched. In germline, CDR1 is LNHDA, CDR2 SQIVND (reference sequence). The CDR3 consists of 13 residues. Here the CDR3 DNA reads TGTGCCAGTAGTGCCACAGGGGCCACTGAAGCTTTCTTT. Translating it yields CASSATGATEAFF. The complete variable domain, with remaining parts taken from reference TRBV19 and TRBJ1-1, reads DGGITQSPKYLFRKEGQNVTLSCEQNLNHDAMYWYRQDPGQGLRLIYYSQIVNDFQKGDIAEGYSVSREKKESFPLTVTSAQKNPTAFYLCASSATGATEAFFGQGTRLTVV.

The chain employs TRBV11-1 and TRBJ1-2, with no clear D. V shed 5 bases and J shed 4 bases, with 11 bases lying between them. The germline V gene encodes CDR1 SGHAT and CDR2 FQDESV (reference sequence). The CDR3 extends over 13 amino acids. In DNA form, the CDR3 reads TGTGCCAGCAGCCCCGGTGTTCCCTATGGCTACACCTTC. Translation gives CASSPGVPYGYTF.

The chain combines TRBV9 with TRBJ2-7, with TRBD2 matching over 10 bases. Germline values: CDR1 SGDLS, CDR2 YYNGEE. This CDR3 region has 14 residues. V lost 3 bases to trimming and J lost 5 bases; unmatched junction nucleotides: 5. In nucleotides, the CDR3 is TGTGCCAGCAGCGCTCAACTAGCGGGGAACGAGCAGTACTTC. Protein product: CASSAQLAGNEQYF.

The chain has TRBV7-3 and TRBJ1-1, with no clear D. The CDR3 is 14 amino acids. V lost 5 bases to trimming and J lost 1 base, with 11 bases between them. Germline assignment: CDR1 SGHTA and CDR2 FQGTGA. The CDR3, as DNA: TGTGCCAGCAGCATGACCGGGAAGAACACTGAAGCTTTCTTT. Encoded protein: CASSMTGKNTEAFF.

This chain connects TRBV7-8 to TRBJ1-1; 7 positions match TRBD1. The CDR3 extends over 12 amino acids. V lost 0 bases to trimming and J lost 10 bases; unmatched junction nucleotides: 2. Per germline, CDR1 SGHVS and CDR2 FQNEAQ. The CDR3 sequence is CASSLATGRAFF. The CDR3 DNA reads as TGTGCCAGCAGCTTAGCGACAGGGCGAGCTTTCTTT. Full variable domain (outside the CDR3, taken from reference TRBV7-8 and TRBJ1-1): GAGVSQSPRYKVAKRGQDVALRCDPISGHVSLFWYQQALGQGPEFLTYFQNEAQLDKSGLPSDRFFAERPEGSVSTLKIQRTQQEDSAVYLCASSLATGRAFFGQGTRLTVV.

This clone was recorded a few times. The J gene is TRBJ1-1, the V gene TRBV10-3; perhaps TRBD1 as D (5 bases). The CDR3 extends over 14 amino acids. Trimming took off 4 bases at V and 4 bases at J, with 13 bases between the two ends. Germline-derived CDR1 and CDR2 are ENHRY and SYGVKD. The CDR3 DNA reads TGTGCCATCAGTGCACAGGAGGGAGTCACTGAAGCTTTCTTT. It encodes CAISAQEGVTEAFF.

This sequence joins TRBV10-3 and TRBJ2-1, with D perhaps TRBD2 (7 bases). The CDR3 spans 15 residues. Trimming left V 4 bases short and J 4 bases short, with 14 bases between. Germline values: CDR1 ENHRY, CDR2 SYGVKD. CDR3 loop: CAISGRGAQYNEQFF. CDR3 coding DNA: TGTGCCATCAGTGGACGGGGGGCCCAATACAATGAGCAGTTCTTC.

The chain uses TRBV7-8 and TRBJ1-1; unclear D gene. Germline V gene sequence: CDR1 SGHVS, CDR2 FQNEAQ. Trimming shortened V by 1 base and J by 0 bases, and 6 bases separated the two germline ends. The CDR3 is 14 amino acids. DNA of the CDR3: TGTGCCAGCAGCTTAGAGCGACTGAACACTGAAGCTTTCTTT. Translated: CASSLERLNTEAFF.

The rearrangement uses TRBV27 and TRBJ2-3; a possible D gene is TRBD2 (6 bases). The CDR3 is 17 residues long. From germline, CDR1 is MNHEY and CDR2 SMNVEV (reference sequence). The V end lost 3 bases, the J end lost 1 base, and 17 bases lay between the germline ends. The CDR3 here is CASSFGFRERGTDTQYF. The DNA for the CDR3 is TGTGCCAGCAGTTTTGGATTTCGGGAGCGGGGCACAGATACGCAGTATTTT.